The clone carrying this T cell receptor (beta chain) was counted once. The CDR3 is 15 amino acids. With 2 bases clipped from V and 8 bases from J, the junction kept 9 bases outside the gene matches. Looked up from germline, CDR1 is SQVTM and CDR2 is ANQGSEA. Original handling: Estimated nucleated cell counts came from reference gene primer amplification. Using immunoSEQ multiplex PCR, the repertoire was profiled, and TCRdb retains in-frame clones only, with some absent. V and J calls and clone size are those listed in that table; D and trimming were worked out from the DNA. In the table there are about 20,000 clones, less than 85% of which are singletons. The data stem from a study of blood T cell repertoires in COVID-19. About the research overall: The study drew acute and convalescent COVID-19 samples from the United States, Italy and Spain. T cells, B-cell-depleted T cells, or PBMCs provided the cDNA or gDNA that served as material.

The TCR sequence derives from an older man with acute or convalescent COVID-19. The rearrangement joins TRBV29-1 to TRBJ2-1; 10 bases fit TRBD2. Sequencing was done on a sample of peripheral blood. The CDR3: CSVENHLAGDDEQFF. CDR3 nucleotides: TGCAGCGTTGAAAATCATCTAGCGGGAGACGATGAGCAGTTCTTC.